These 21 T cell receptor beta chains originate from one sample sequenced in a study of lymphopenia after photon versus proton radiotherapy. TCRdb's copy holds only in-frame clones and misses some; the assay was immunoSEQ multiplex PCR. Among tens of thousands of clones, roughly 93% were seen once, and the ten largest hold less than 3.5%. Source: peripheral blood, taken from a patient treated with photon-based radiotherapy. The source of these receptors is a woman aged 70-85 years with pancreatic cancer.

The chain links TRBV9 to TRBJ2-2; D remains ambiguous. Germline V gives CDR1 SGDLS, CDR2 YYNGEE. The V and J ends lost 4 bases and 5 bases respectively, with 12 bases between them. This CDR3 is built from 14 residues. The CDR3 DNA sequence: TGTGCCAGCAGCCTAGACGGATGGACCGGGGAGCTGTTTTTT. It codes for CASSLDGWTGELFF. Combining the CDR3 with reference TRBV9 and TRBJ2-2 gives the whole variable domain DSGVTQTPKHLITATGQRVTLRCSPRSGDLSVYWYQQSLDQGLQFLIQYYNGEERAKGNILERFSAQQFPDLHSELNLSSLELGDSALYFCASSLDGWTGELFFGEGSRLTVL.

V is TRBV28 and J is TRBJ2-7, with D maybe TRBD2 (8 bases). Germline V gene data show CDR1 as MDHEN and CDR2 as SYDVKM. Trimming shortened V by 5 bases and J by 4 bases, and 18 bases separated the two germline ends. The CDR3 is 15 amino acids. The CDR3, as DNA: TGTGCCAGCAGTCCTATTAGCGGGACAGCATACGAGCAGTACTTC. This translates into CASSPISGTAYEQYF.

The V gene is TRBV7-8, the J gene TRBJ2-5; D unresolved. V lost 3 bases and J 1 base, leaving 6 bases between the germline ends. Germline V gives CDR1 SGHVS, CDR2 FQNEAQ. The CDR3 totals 13 residues. CDR3 protein: CASSFSRQETQYF. The CDR3 DNA reads as TGTGCCAGCAGCTTCAGCCGCCAAGAGACCCAGTACTTC.

V gene TRBV9 combines with J gene TRBJ2-7, with 9 nucleotides matching TRBD1. CDR3 length: 16 amino acids. Trimming cost V 0 bases and J 0 bases; bases outside gene matches: 4. Germline lookup yields CDR1 SGDLS and CDR2 YYNGEE. The CDR3 nucleotides are TGTGCCAGCAGCGTAGACCCGGGACAGGGCTCCTACGAGCAGTACTTC. Translating it yields CASSVDPGQGSYEQYF.

This chain uses TRBV5-5 with TRBJ1-5, with TRBD1 identical over 10 bases. From germline, CDR1 is SGHKS and CDR2 YYEKEE (reference sequence). This CDR3 contains 16 residues. Trimming took 0 bases from V and 3 from J; bases not matched to a gene: 3. Here the CDR3 DNA reads TGTGCCAGCAGCTTGGGGACAGGGGGTTTCAATCAGCCCCAGCATTTT. It translates to CASSLGTGGFNQPQHF. The variable domain in full, completed from reference TRBV5-5 and TRBJ1-5, reads DAGVTQSPTHLIKTRGQQVTLRCSPISGHKSVSWYQQVLGQGPQFIFQYYEKEERGRGNFPDRFSARQFPNYSSELNVNALLLGDSALYLCASSLGTGGFNQPQHFGDGTRLSIL.

There are a few counts of this clone. The chain links TRBV19 to TRBJ2-3, with D maybe TRBD1 (6 bases). Germline loops: CDR1 LNHDA, CDR2 SQIVND (reference sequence). The germline V and J ends were trimmed by 6 bases and 4 bases, with 14 bases remaining between them. CDR3 length equals 14 residues. CDR3 in amino acids: CASSRDRTADTQYF. As DNA, the CDR3 is TGTGCCAGTAGCCGAGACAGGACGGCAGATACGCAGTATTTT. The full variable domain, completed using reference TRBV19 and TRBJ2-3, is DGGITQSPKYLFRKEGQNVTLSCEQNLNHDAMYWYRQDPGQGLRLIYYSQIVNDFQKGDIAEGYSVSREKKESFPLTVTSAQKNPTAFYLCASSRDRTADTQYFGPGTRLTVL.

V and J are TRBV7-2 and TRBJ2-3; tentative D call: TRBD2 (6 bases). The germline V and J ends were trimmed by 5 bases and 0 bases, with 18 bases remaining between them. From germline, CDR1 is SGHTA and CDR2 FQGNSA. CDR3 length: 17 residues. The CDR3 bases are TGTGCCAGCAGCCCATCAGGTGACGGGACTAGCACAGATACGCAGTATTTT. It codes for CASSPSGDGTSTDTQYF. The whole variable domain, remainder taken from reference TRBV7-2 and TRBJ2-3, is GAGVSQSPSNKVTEKGKDVELRCDPISGHTALYWYRQSLGQGLEFLIYFQGNSAPDKSGLPSDRFSAERTGGSVSTLTIQRTQQEDSAVYLCASSPSGDGTSTDTQYFGPGTRLTVL.

The chain joins TRBV7-9 to TRBJ1-5; D call uncertain. CDR1 SEHNR and CDR2 FQNEAQ come from the germline V gene (reference sequence). V was trimmed by 2 bases and J by 5 bases, leaving 7 bases between them. The CDR3 sequence is 13 residues long. CDR3 region: CASSLMGDQPQHF. For the CDR3, the DNA is TGTGCCAGCAGCTTAATGGGCGATCAGCCCCAGCATTTT. The full variable domain, its missing parts supplied by reference TRBV7-9 and TRBJ1-5, is DTGVSQNPRHKITKRGQNVTFRCDPISEHNRLYWYRQTLGQGPEFLTYFQNEAQLEKSRLLSDRFSAERPKGSFSTLEIQRTEQGDSAMYLCASSLMGDQPQHFGDGTRLSIL.

Here the CDR3 reads CASSLEGTGELFF. The CDR3 nucleotides are TGTGCCAGCAGCTTAGAAGGGACCGGGGAGCTGTTTTTT. V and J are TRBV7-3 and TRBJ2-2; D is unclear. V was pared by 2 bases and J by 5 bases, with 6 bases between. The CDR3 is 13 amino acids. Germline loops: CDR1 SGHTA, CDR2 FQGTGA. Full variable domain (rest looked up from reference TRBV7-3 and TRBJ2-2): GAGVSQTPSNKVTEKGKYVELRCDPISGHTALYWYRQSLGQGPEFLIYFQGTGAADDSGLPNDRFFAVRPEGSVSTLKIQRTERGDSAVYLCASSLEGTGELFFGEGSRLTVL.

V is TRBV9 and J is TRBJ2-7; 10 nucleotides line up with TRBD1. Germline V gene data show CDR1 as SGDLS and CDR2 as YYNGEE. The V segment lost 4 bases and the J segment 4 bases; nucleotides outside the gene matches: 5. The length of the CDR3 is 14 residues. The CDR3 spells CASSPRQGAYEQYF. The CDR3 region has the DNA TGTGCCAGCAGCCCCCGACAGGGGGCGTACGAGCAGTACTTC.

This sequence joins TRBV5-4 and TRBJ2-1; TRBD2 agrees at 7 bases. Looked up from germline, CDR1 is SGHNT and CDR2 is YYREEE (reference sequence). The ends lost 0 bases at V and 0 bases at J; junction bases unmatched: 3. The CDR3 spans 16 residues. The CDR3 here is CASSLGLAASYNEQFF. CDR3 bases: TGTGCCAGCAGCTTGGGGCTAGCGGCCTCCTACAATGAGCAGTTCTTC.

This clone was picked up one time. The rearrangement joins TRBV15 to TRBJ1-5, with a tentative D call TRBD1 (6 bases). Trimming took 5 bases from V and 2 from J, leaving 16 bases between them. The CDR3 is made up of 16 amino acids. Germline lookup yields CDR1 LNHNV and CDR2 YYDKDF (reference sequence). In nucleotides, the CDR3 is TGTGCCACCAGCGGGTGGGGGCGAGGGGGCAATCAGCCCCAGCATTTT. Residues: CATSGWGRGGNQPQHF.

The J gene is TRBJ1-2, the V gene TRBV6-5, with unresolved D. Deletions cut 0 bases from V and 6 bases from J, with 11 bases between. The V gene's germline CDR1 is MNHEY and CDR2 SVGAGI. The CDR3 is made up of 14 amino acids. The CDR3 DNA reads TGTGCCAGCAGTTACTCTGGACGACTGGATGGCTACACCTTC. The encoded protein is CASSYSGRLDGYTF.

This chain joins TRBV28 and TRBJ2-5, with 9 bases matching TRBD2. V was pared by 7 bases and J by 2 bases, with 8 bases of the junction left unmatched. There are 15 residues in the CDR3. Germline CDR1 is MDHEN and CDR2 is SYDVKM. CDR3 nucleotides: TGTGCCAGCATGTGGGCGGGAGGGTCTCAAGAGACCCAGTACTTC. Its protein is CASMWAGGSQETQYF.

The chain joins TRBV5-1 to TRBJ2-6; weak D call: TRBD2 (5 bases). Germline V gives CDR1 SGHRS, CDR2 YFSETQ. The CDR3 spans 16 residues. Trimming cost V 0 bases and J 0 bases, with 7 bases left between them. CDR3 region: CASSLAGDSGANVLTF. The CDR3 coding sequence is TGCGCCAGCAGCTTGGCCGGGGACTCTGGGGCCAACGTCCTGACTTTC.

This chain's CDR3 is CASGTGVLDTQYF. The CDR3 DNA reads as TGTGCCAGTGGGACAGGGGTCCTAGATACGCAGTATTTT. The chain links TRBV19 to TRBJ2-3; 10 positions agree with TRBD1. CDR1 is LNHDA, CDR2 SQIVND, per germline (reference sequence). With V trimmed by 8 bases and J by 5 bases, 4 bases remained unmatched. The CDR3 totals 13 residues.

The rearrangement joins TRBV23-1 to TRBJ1-5, with D uncertain. TRBV23-1 is identified as an open reading frame with a role that is uncertain. The CDR3 is 14 amino acids. Trimming took 4 bases from V and 3 from J, leaving 10 bases between them. The CDR3 bases are TGCGCCAGCAGTCGAAAGGTGCCCAATCAGCCCCAGCATTTT. This sequence encodes CASSRKVPNQPQHF.

The chain joins TRBV29-1 to TRBJ2-6; D call uncertain. The CDR3 has 13 amino acids. The V gene's germline CDR1 is SQVTM and CDR2 ANQGSEA. V dropped 4 bases and J dropped 0 bases, with 4 bases sitting between them. This CDR3 reads CSVGDSGANVLTF. The CDR3 DNA sequence: TGCAGCGTTGGTGACTCTGGGGCCAACGTCCTGACTTTC.

V usage is TRBV28 and J usage is TRBJ1-1, with a tentative D call TRBD1 (6 bases). The CDR3 is made up of 16 amino acids. V was shortened by 5 bases and J by 2 bases, with 18 bases between the two germline ends. CDR1 and CDR2 from the germline V gene are MDHEN and SYDVKM. The CDR3 loop is CASSTTGQGSNTEAFF. DNA for the CDR3: TGTGCCAGCAGTACGACAGGACAAGGTTCCAACACTGAAGCTTTCTTT.

About this clone: Germline and junction disagree at one end, which may indicate a read error. The chain joins TRBV2 to TRBJ2-7, with D possibly called TRBD1 or TRBD2 (5 bases each). The CDR3 is 12 amino acids. Germline-derived CDR1 and CDR2 are SNHLY and FYNNEI. The CDR3 reads CASSETSRGHLF. The CDR3 bases are TGTGCCAGCAGTGAAACCAGCCGGGGCCACCTCTTC.

J is TRBJ2-7 and V is TRBV5-6; TRBD1 aligns across 7 bases. Germline V gives CDR1 SGHDT, CDR2 YYEEEE. The length of the CDR3 is 15 residues. Trimming cost V 3 bases and J 3 bases; bases outside gene matches: 9. The CDR3 loop is CASSSVLRGNYEQYF. The CDR3 nucleotides are TGTGCCAGCAGCTCGGTGCTCAGGGGGAACTACGAGCAGTACTTC.